This T cell receptor (beta chain) was captured by sequencing in a study of CD8 T cells in ankylosing spondylitis. With respect to this clonotype: Its antigen is undetermined.

The study, taken as a whole, reports: Reportedly, significant enrichment of disease-linked clones occurred in matched ankylosing spondylitis synovial fluid. In peripheral blood, disease-linked CD8+ clones occurred at relatively low frequencies. A TCR beta motif of fewer than ten highly homologous variants appeared characteristic of ankylosing spondylitis blood.

Germline lookup yields CDR1 SGHTA and CDR2 FQGNSA. Trimming pared 3 bases from V and 6 bases from J, leaving 13 bases between. The CDR3 sequence is 14 residues long. It was by quantitative 5'-RACE with molecular barcodes that TCR beta libraries were made. One entry per CDR3 protein results from TCRdb running MiXCR on the 5' RACE reads. The sample holds hundreds of thousands of distinct CDR3 sequences; roughly 12% are singletons and the top ten take about 0.5%. The sequence derives from a male donor with ankylosing spondylitis. The source material was blood, either unsorted or a sorted T cell fraction (not recorded which). This rearrangement joins TRBV7-2 to TRBJ2-3, with a weak D call TRBD2 (6 bases). The CDR3 protein is CASSFGTGWDTQYF. In DNA, the CDR3 is TGTGCCAGCAGCTTCGGGACTGGGTGGGATACGCAGTATTTT. Filled out from reference TRBV7-2 and TRBJ2-3, the complete variable domain reads GAGVSQSPSNKVTEKGKDVELRCDPISGHTALYWYRQSLGQGLEFLIYFQGNSAPDKSGLPSDRFSAERTGGSVSTLTIQRTQQEDSAVYLCASSFGTGWDTQYFGPGTRLTVL.